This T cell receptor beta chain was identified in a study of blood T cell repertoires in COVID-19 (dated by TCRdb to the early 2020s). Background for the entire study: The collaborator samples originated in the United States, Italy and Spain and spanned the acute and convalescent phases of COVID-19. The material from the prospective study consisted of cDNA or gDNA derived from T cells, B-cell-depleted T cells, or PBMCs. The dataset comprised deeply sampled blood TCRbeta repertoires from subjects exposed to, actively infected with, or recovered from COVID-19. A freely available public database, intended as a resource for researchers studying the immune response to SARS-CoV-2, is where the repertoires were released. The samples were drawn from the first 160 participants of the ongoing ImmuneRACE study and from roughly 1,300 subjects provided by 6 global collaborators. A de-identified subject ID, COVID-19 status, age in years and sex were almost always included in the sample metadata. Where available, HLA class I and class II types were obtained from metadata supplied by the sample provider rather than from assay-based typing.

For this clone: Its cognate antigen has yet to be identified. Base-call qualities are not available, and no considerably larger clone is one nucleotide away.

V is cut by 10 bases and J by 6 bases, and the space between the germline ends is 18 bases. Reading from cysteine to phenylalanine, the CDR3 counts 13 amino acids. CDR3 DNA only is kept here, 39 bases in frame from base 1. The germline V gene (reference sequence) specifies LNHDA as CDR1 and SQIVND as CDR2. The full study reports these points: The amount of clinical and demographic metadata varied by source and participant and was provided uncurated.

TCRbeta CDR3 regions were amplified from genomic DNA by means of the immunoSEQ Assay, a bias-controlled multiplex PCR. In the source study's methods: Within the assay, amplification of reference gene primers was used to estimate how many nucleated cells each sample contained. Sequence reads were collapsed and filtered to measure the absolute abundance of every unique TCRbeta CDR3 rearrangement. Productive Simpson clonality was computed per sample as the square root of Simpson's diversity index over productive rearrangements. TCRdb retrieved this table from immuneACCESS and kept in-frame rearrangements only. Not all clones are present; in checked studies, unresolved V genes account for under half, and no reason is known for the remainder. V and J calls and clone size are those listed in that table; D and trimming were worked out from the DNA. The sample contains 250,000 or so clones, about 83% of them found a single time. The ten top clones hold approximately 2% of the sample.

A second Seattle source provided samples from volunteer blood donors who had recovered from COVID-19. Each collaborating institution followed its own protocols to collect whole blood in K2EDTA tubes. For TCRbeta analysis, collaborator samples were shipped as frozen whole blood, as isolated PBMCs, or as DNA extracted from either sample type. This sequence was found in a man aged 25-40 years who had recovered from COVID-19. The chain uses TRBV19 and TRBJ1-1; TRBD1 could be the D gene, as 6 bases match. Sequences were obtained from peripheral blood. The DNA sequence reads TGTGCCACCGAGATGAATCAGGGGCCTGAAGCTTTCTTT. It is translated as CATEMNQGPEAFF.